These 27 T cell receptor beta chains originate from one sample sequenced in a study of T cells in Graves' hyperthyroidism and ophthalmopathy. The investigators amplified TCR beta CDR3 regions from RNA transcripts. The TCR CDR3 first-round RT-PCR relied on the HTBI primer set. TCRdb called the multiplex PCR reads again in MiXCR, with one record for every CDR3 protein. The repertoire holds about 410,000 distinct CDR3 sequences, roughly 15% seen once, with roughly 21% in the top ten. The material sequenced was blood. Receptors were obtained from a young woman with Graves' ophthalmopathy.

V usage is TRBV4-2 and J usage is TRBJ1-2; D perhaps matches TRBD1 (6 bases). CDR1 and CDR2 from the germline V gene are LGHNA and YNFKEQ. The V end lost 4 bases, the J end lost 4 bases, and 19 bases lay between the germline ends. There are 16 residues in the CDR3. CDR3 in amino acids: CASSPKSTTGGYGYTF. Here the CDR3 DNA reads TGTGCCAGCAGCCCAAAGAGTACGACAGGCGGCTATGGCTACACCTTC.

This clonotype was counted ten times or more. The chain uses TRBV7-9 and TRBJ1-2; D is unresolved. Trimming pared 5 bases from V and 7 bases from J, leaving 17 bases between. Germline V gene lookup returns CDR1 SEHNR and CDR2 FQNEAQ (reference sequence). CDR3 length: 14 amino acids. DNA for the CDR3: TGTGCCAGCAGCCAACCTGCCAGGTTGGTTGGCTACACCTTC. This codes for CASSQPARLVGYTF. Drawing the rest from reference TRBV7-9 and TRBJ1-2, the complete variable domain is DTGVSQNPRHKITKRGQNVTFRCDPISEHNRLYWYRQTLGQGPEFLTYFQNEAQLEKSRLLSDRFSAERPKGSFSTLEIQRTEQGDSAMYLCASSQPARLVGYTFGSGTRLTVV.

The sample holds a few counts of this clonotype. This sequence joins TRBV2 and TRBJ1-4; D is unresolved. CDR3 size: 15 residues. Germline V lookup: CDR1 SNHLY, CDR2 FYNNEI. Trimming stripped 6 bases from V and 1 base from J, with 12 bases between. The CDR3 region has the DNA TGTGCCAGCAGGGATGACGGGGTAACTAATGAAAAACTGTTTTTT. Its translation: CASRDDGVTNEKLFF.

CDR3 amino acids: CASSLDHNVYNEQFF. The CDR3 DNA sequence: TGTGCCAGCAGTTTGGACCATAACGTCTACAATGAGCAGTTCTTC. V is TRBV12-3 or TRBV12-4 and J is TRBJ2-1; no reliable D call. The V gene lost 3 bases and the J gene lost 3 bases, with 12 bases spanning the gap. This CDR3 is 15 amino acids long.

The J gene is TRBJ1-6, the V gene TRBV6-5, with D uncertain. Germline V gene data show CDR1 as MNHEY and CDR2 as SVGAGI. CDR3 length equals 14 residues. The germline V and J ends were trimmed by 4 bases and 7 bases, with 11 bases remaining between them. The CDR3 nucleotides are TGTGCCAGCAGTTGGCGTCTCGTAAATTCACCCCTCCACTTT. Its protein product is CASSWRLVNSPLHF.

Many counts were recorded for this clonotype. The chain recombines TRBV28 with TRBJ2-3, with D possibly matching TRBD1 (6 bases). The CDR3 consists of 14 residues. V lost 7 bases to trimming and J lost 2 bases, with 13 bases between them. CDR1 and CDR2 from the germline V gene are MDHEN and SYDVKM. CDR3 nucleotide sequence: TGTGCCAGCATGGTACGGGACATCACAGATACGCAGTATTTT. It encodes CASMVRDITDTQYF. Full variable domain (missing parts from reference TRBV28 and TRBJ2-3): DVKVTQSSRYLVKRTGEKVFLECVQDMDHENMFWYRQDPGLGLRLIYFSYDVKMKEKGDIPEGYSVSREKKERFSLILESASTNQTSMYLCASMVRDITDTQYFGPGTRLTVL.

This clonotype was detected ten times or more. The V gene is TRBV15, the J gene TRBJ1-1; TRBD1 aligns across 7 bases. V shed 3 bases and J 3 bases; nucleotides not matched to a gene: 10. The CDR3 loop spans 16 amino acids. Per the germline V gene, CDR1 is LNHNV and CDR2 is YYDKDF (reference sequence). Written as DNA, the CDR3 is TGTGCCACCAGCAGCTATACTCAGGGGGTGGACACTGAAGCTTTCTTT. This sequence encodes CATSSYTQGVDTEAFF.

This clonotype occurred many times. V and J are TRBV7-2 and TRBJ2-4, with a tentative D call TRBD1 (5 bases). The CDR3 is 13 residues long. V lost 1 base, J lost 5 bases, and 6 bases lay in between. Germline-derived CDR1 and CDR2 are SGHTA and FQGNSA. This CDR3 reads CASSLGRENIQYF. The DNA for the CDR3 is TGTGCCAGCAGCTTAGGCAGGGAAAACATTCAGTACTTC.

The V call is TRBV6-2 or TRBV6-3, the J call TRBJ2-3; 7 bases agree with TRBD2. Trimming took 6 bases from V and 4 from J; bases not matched to a gene: 7. CDR3 length equals 14 residues. CDR1 MNHEY and CDR2 SVGEGT come from the germline V gene. This CDR3 is CASSFRAGADTQYF. CDR3 DNA: TGTGCCAGCAGCTTCAGGGCGGGGGCAGATACGCAGTATTTT.

This clonotype was detected many times. V is TRBV6-1 and J is TRBJ2-5, with D perhaps TRBD2 (5 bases). CDR1 MNHNS and CDR2 SASEGT come from the germline V gene. Trimming pared 6 bases from V and 5 bases from J, leaving 19 bases between. The CDR3 is 15 amino acids. CDR3 nucleotides: TGTGCCAGCAGCACTAGGTCTTATCCGGGGGAGACCCAGTACTTC. Its protein product is CASSTRSYPGETQYF.

Many counts were recorded for this clonotype. The rearrangement links TRBV11-2 to TRBJ2-7, with D perhaps TRBD1 (5 bases). V was clipped by 5 bases and J by 2 bases, with 10 bases between them. Germline lookup yields CDR1 SGHAT and CDR2 FQNNGV. The CDR3 sequence is 13 residues long. The CDR3 loop reads CASSIQAAYEQYF. The CDR3 DNA reads TGTGCCAGCAGCATACAGGCCGCCTACGAGCAGTACTTC.

This clonotype was seen ten or more times. The CDR3 sequence: CSAQPLMAGHNYVYEQYF. CDR3 DNA sequence: TGCAGTGCCCAACCCCTAATGGCGGGCCACAATTACGTCTACGAGCAGTACTTC. This chain links TRBV20-1 with TRBJ2-7; a possible D gene is TRBD2 (5 bases). Germline lookup yields CDR1 DFQATT and CDR2 SNEGSKA (reference sequence). Between the trimmed V and J ends, which lost 6 bases and 3 bases, there was a span of 30 bases. This CDR3 comprises 18 residues.

This clonotype was seen a few times. V gene TRBV29-1 combines with J gene TRBJ1-1; D perhaps matches TRBD1 (5 bases). V was clipped by 8 bases and J by 1 base, with 8 bases between them. Germline V gives CDR1 SQVTM, CDR2 ANQGSEA. The CDR3 is 11 amino acids. The CDR3 loop reads CSSGANTEAFF. CDR3 DNA sequence: TGCAGCTCCGGGGCGAACACTGAAGCTTTCTTT.

This clonotype turned up a few times. The chain has TRBV7-2 and TRBJ1-3; 7 positions match TRBD1. Losses at the gene ends were 5 bases for V and 2 bases for J; bases not matched to a gene: 6. This CDR3 spans 15 amino acids. Germline V gives CDR1 SGHTA, CDR2 FQGNSA. Here the CDR3 reads CASSIGQATGNTIYF. The DNA of the CDR3 is TGTGCCAGCAGCATCGGACAGGCTACTGGAAACACCATATATTTT.

This clonotype was seen many times. The chain couples TRBV12-3 or TRBV12-4 to TRBJ2-1; tentatively, D is TRBD2 (6 bases). Trimming took off 2 bases at V and 5 bases at J, with 22 bases between the two ends. The CDR3 has 18 residues. The CDR3 nucleotides read TGTGCCAGCAGTTTAAGGGGCCGGGACTCTCAGGCCCACAATGAGCAGTTCTTC. It yields the protein CASSLRGRDSQAHNEQFF.

This clonotype was recorded at least ten times. The CDR3 bases are TGTGCCAGCAGCTATATAGCGGGGCCTTCCTACGAGCAGTACTTC. It codes for CASSYIAGPSYEQYF. This sequence joins TRBV28 and TRBJ2-7, with TRBD2 matching 8 bases. There are 15 residues in the CDR3. Germline CDR1 and CDR2: MDHEN and SYDVKM. V shed 6 bases and J 1 base; nucleotides not matched to a gene: 8.

Ten or more counts support this clonotype. This chain links TRBV18 with TRBJ1-1; D is possibly TRBD1 (5 bases). Germline values: CDR1 KGHSH, CDR2 LQKENI. Trimming stripped 2 bases from V and 1 base from J, with 11 bases between. CDR3 length: 15 residues. The DNA for the CDR3 is TGTGCCAGCTCACCAATCCGGGGCGGGAACACTGAAGCTTTCTTT. This encodes CASSPIRGGNTEAFF.

Ten or more counts support this clonotype. The V call is TRBV24-1, the J call TRBJ2-7; 10 bases are shared with TRBD1. The V segment lost 3 bases and the J segment 4 bases; nucleotides outside the gene matches: 5. The CDR3 is 15 residues long. The germline gives CDR1 KGHDR, CDR2 SFDVKD. CDR3 loop: CATSDTGTGVYEQYF. CDR3 coding DNA: TGTGCCACCAGTGATACCGGGACAGGGGTATACGAGCAGTACTTC.

This clonotype has at least ten counts. The J gene is TRBJ2-6, the V gene TRBV27; 11 positions agree with TRBD1. The CDR3 covers 17 residues. CDR1 is MNHEY, CDR2 SMNVEV, per germline (reference sequence). V shed 8 bases, J shed 0 bases, and the junction held 6 bases outside the gene matches. CDR3 nucleotides: TGTGCCAGCGCCGCCGGGACAGGGGGCTCTGGGGCCAACGTCCTGACTTTC. This encodes CASAAGTGGSGANVLTF. The entire variable domain, with the rest obtained from reference TRBV27 and TRBJ2-6, is as follows: EAQVTQNPRYLITVTGKKLTVTCSQNMNHEYMSWYRQDPGLGLRQIYYSMNVEVTDKGDVPEGYKVSRKEKRNFPLILESPSPNQTSLYFCASAAGTGGSGANVLTFGAGSRLTVL.

The chain employs TRBV28 and TRBJ1-5, with 7 positions matching TRBD1. The trim removed 3 bases at V and 3 bases at J, leaving 14 bases unmatched. CDR1 MDHEN and CDR2 SYDVKM come from the germline V gene. The CDR3 is made up of 18 amino acids. As DNA, the CDR3 is TGTGCCAGCAGTTTGGAAATCGACAGGGTCGTAGACAATCAGCCCCAGCATTTT. Protein product: CASSLEIDRVVDNQPQHF.

There are many counts of this clonotype. The chain couples TRBV30 to TRBJ2-1, with 7 bases that match TRBD2. V shed 1 base and J 8 bases; nucleotides not matched to a gene: 5. This CDR3 region has 13 residues. Germline CDR1 and CDR2: GTSNPN and SVGIG (reference sequence). In DNA, the CDR3 is TGTGCCTGGAGTGAACTAGCGCCCGATGAGCAGTTCTTC. This encodes CAWSELAPDEQFF.

This clonotype was picked up many times. The chain carries TRBV12-3 or TRBV12-4 and TRBJ1-6; D may be TRBD1 (5 bases). The CDR3 totals 14 residues. V was pared by 5 bases and J by 8 bases, with 13 bases between. CDR3 region: CASSIGAFYSPLHF. The CDR3 DNA follows: TGTGCCAGCAGTATCGGGGCCTTTTATTCACCCCTCCACTTT.

This clonotype was seen ten or more times. J is TRBJ2-2 and V is TRBV30; D unclear. Germline V gene data show CDR1 as GTSNPN and CDR2 as SVGIG (reference sequence). This CDR3 region has 13 residues. The V end was cut by 5 bases, the J end by 3 bases, with 10 bases between. The CDR3 sequence: CAWEDQYTGELFF. For the CDR3, the DNA is TGTGCCTGGGAGGATCAGTACACCGGGGAGCTGTTTTTT.

In this sample, this clonotype turned up many times. The genes are TRBV6-1 and TRBJ2-2, with D perhaps assigned TRBD1 or TRBD2 (5 bases each). Germline lookup yields CDR1 MNHNS and CDR2 SASEGT. The CDR3 loop spans 16 amino acids. The V end was cut by 5 bases, the J end by 3 bases, with 16 bases between. In DNA, the CDR3 is TGTGCCAGCAGTCCGGGACCGGGCCCATACACCGGGGAGCTGTTTTTT. This gives the protein CASSPGPGPYTGELFF.

This clonotype came up many times. V is TRBV7-2 and J is TRBJ2-3; D uncertain. CDR3 size: 13 residues. Germline V gives CDR1 SGHTA, CDR2 FQGNSA. Trimming removed 5 bases at V and 3 bases at J, with 9 bases between. The DNA of the CDR3 is TGTGCCAGCAGCCTCTATCGTACAGATACGCAGTATTTT. As protein: CASSLYRTDTQYF.

This clonotype was picked up many times. The V call is TRBV7-2, the J call TRBJ1-5; D is undetermined. V lost 2 bases and J lost 0, with 11 bases in between. The CDR3 is made up of 16 amino acids. In germline, CDR1 is SGHTA, CDR2 FQGNSA. The CDR3 DNA reads as TGTGCCAGCAGCTTAAGAGGCGGATCTAGCAATCAGCCCCAGCATTTT. The encoded protein is CASSLRGGSSNQPQHF.

This clonotype was observed many times. V is TRBV20-1 and J is TRBJ2-7; tentatively, D is TRBD1 (6 bases). Germline V gene sequence: CDR1 DFQATT, CDR2 SNEGSKA (reference sequence). The V gene lost 3 bases and the J gene lost 1 base, with 16 bases spanning the gap. The CDR3 has 15 residues. In DNA form, the CDR3 reads TGCAGTGCTAGGGGAACAGGGATTGGGTCCTACGAGCAGTACTTC. Its translation is CSARGTGIGSYEQYF.